Each of the 9 T cell receptor beta chains below was sequenced from the same sample in a study of shared clonotypes between healthy human individuals. Terminally differentiated effector memory CD45RA+ cells were left out of the naive CD8 fraction, which was CD45RO-negative and positively selected for CCR7. Generated by immunoSEQ multiplex PCR, the TCRdb table keeps only in-frame clones and is missing some. The sample shows about 820,000 clones, approximately 92% of them seen only once. Sequences were obtained from naive CD8+ T cells sorted from blood. All receptors come from a young man in good health.

This chain uses TRBV7-8 with TRBJ2-7; D unresolved. V was trimmed by 3 bases and J by 3 bases, leaving 18 bases between them. Germline lookup yields CDR1 SGHVS and CDR2 FQNEAQ. The CDR3 totals 16 residues. The chain's CDR3 is CASSLLAGDMIYEQYF. The CDR3 bases are TGTGCCAGCAGCTTGTTAGCCGGAGATATGATCTACGAGCAGTACTTC.

The chain is built from TRBV5-4 and TRBJ1-2, with D maybe TRBD1 (6 bases). The CDR3 totals 17 residues. Trimming stripped 1 base from V and 6 bases from J, with 22 bases between. Germline CDR1 and CDR2: SGHNT and YYREEE (reference sequence). The CDR3 nucleotides are TGTGCCAGCAGCTTGCGGGGCCAGGGGAAGGAAAGGGATGGCTACACCTTC. This gives the protein CASSLRGQGKERDGYTF. The full variable domain, with the rest looked up from reference TRBV5-4 and TRBJ1-2, is ETGVTQSPTHLIKTRGQQVTLRCSSQSGHNTVSWYQQALGQGPQFIFQYYREEENGRGNFPPRFSGLQFPNYSSELNVNALELDDSALYLCASSLRGQGKERDGYTFGSGTRLTVV.

This chain joins TRBV7-9 and TRBJ1-2; D is undetermined. This CDR3 has 14 residues. Trimming shortened V by 5 bases and J by 3 bases, and 13 bases separated the two germline ends. The germline gives CDR1 SEHNR, CDR2 FQNEAQ (reference sequence). The CDR3 loop is CASSAGRHDYGYTF. The CDR3 DNA sequence: TGTGCCAGCAGCGCCGGTAGGCATGACTATGGCTACACCTTC.

The chain is built from TRBV7-9 and TRBJ1-5, with a possible D match to TRBD1 (6 bases). Per germline, CDR1 SEHNR and CDR2 FQNEAQ (reference sequence). This CDR3 contains 17 residues. The V end was cut by 2 bases, the J end by 6 bases, with 20 bases between. CDR3 loop: CASSLSTGQGFRQPQHF. In DNA form, the CDR3 reads TGTGCCAGCAGCTTATCGACCGGGCAGGGGTTCCGTCAGCCCCAGCATTTT.

The CDR3 reads CASSVEGSRNNEQFF. The CDR3 DNA follows: TGTGCCAGCAGCGTAGAGGGTAGTAGGAACAATGAGCAGTTCTTC. V usage is TRBV9 and J usage is TRBJ2-1; D not resolved. V lost 0 bases, J lost 5 bases, and 12 bases lay in between. The CDR3 extends over 15 amino acids. CDR1 and CDR2 (germline): SGDLS, YYNGEE.

About this clone: Other DNA sequences in the same sample also yield this CDR3. The chain joins TRBV27 to TRBJ2-7; 11 bases fit TRBD2. Trimming at V came to 3 bases and at J to 3 bases, leaving 1 base not matched to a gene. CDR1 is MNHEY, CDR2 SMNVEV, per germline (reference sequence). The CDR3 runs 14 residues. The CDR3 nucleotides are TGTGCCAGCAGTTTCGGGACTAGCGGCTACGAGCAGTACTTC. Protein: CASSFGTSGYEQYF.

The chain has TRBV7-9 and TRBJ2-3, with TRBD2 matching 10 bases. Losses at the gene ends were 6 bases for V and 1 base for J; bases not matched to a gene: 7. The CDR3 is 16 amino acids. CDR1 and CDR2 (germline): SEHNR, FQNEAQ (reference sequence). This CDR3 reads CASRPPTSGGTDTQYF. CDR3 sequence (DNA): TGTGCCAGCAGACCCCCCACTAGCGGGGGCACAGATACGCAGTATTTT.

The chain carries TRBV19 and TRBJ2-5, with D perhaps matching TRBD1 (6 bases). Germline loops: CDR1 LNHDA, CDR2 SQIVND (reference sequence). Trimming removed 1 base from V and 5 bases from J, with 11 bases in between. The CDR3 has 14 residues. CDR3 in DNA: TGTGCCAGTAGTATAGGAGCAGGGGACGAGACCCAGTACTTC. This gives the protein CASSIGAGDETQYF. The complete variable domain, with remaining parts taken from reference TRBV19 and TRBJ2-5, reads DGGITQSPKYLFRKEGQNVTLSCEQNLNHDAMYWYRQDPGQGLRLIYYSQIVNDFQKGDIAEGYSVSREKKESFPLTVTSAQKNPTAFYLCASSIGAGDETQYFGPGTRLLVL.

The rearrangement joins TRBV11-2 to TRBJ2-1; D gene uncertain. Trimming took off 0 bases at V and 0 bases at J, with 6 bases between the two ends. This CDR3 is 15 amino acids long. Germline CDR1 reads SGHAT; CDR2 reads FQNNGV. DNA of the CDR3: TGTGCCAGCAGCTTAGAACTAAGCTCCTACAATGAGCAGTTCTTC. This encodes CASSLELSSYNEQFF.